The following is a TCR beta chain sequence with its context. This record comes from a study of blood T cell repertoires in COVID-19. In the original analysis: Reference gene primer amplification gave nucleated cell count estimates. Assay used: immunoSEQ multiplex PCR; TCRdb lists only in-frame clones, some missing. V and J calls and clone size are those listed in that table; D and trimming were worked out from the DNA. The profile shows approximately 500,000 clones, about 88% of them singletons. The Seattle site enrolled patients during active infection and followed them longitudinally. Sequencing was done on a sample of peripheral blood. This sequence was found in a woman aged 45-59 years with COVID-19, enrolled during active disease.

This CDR3 is CAWRGTGGEKLFF. CDR3 in DNA: TGTGCCTGGAGAGGGACAGGGGGAGAAAAACTGTTTTTT. This rearrangement joins TRBV30 to TRBJ1-4; TRBD1 aligns across 11 bases. Trimming removed 3 bases from V and 8 bases from J; junction bases left unmatched: 2. Germline CDR1 is GTSNPN and CDR2 is SVGIG (reference sequence). The CDR3 has 13 residues.